Below, 22 T cell receptor beta chains from the same sample are listed, as sequenced in a study of T cell repertoires in cytomegalovirus infection. No antigens are known for them. TCRdb reprocessed the reads via MiXCR and lists one record per CDR3 protein. The data contain about 920,000 distinct CDR3 sequences, 31% of them singletons. The material sequenced was cultured CD8+ T cells from PBMCs, taken from culture after CMV antigen stimulation. These receptors were collected from a human donor in good health (CMV status not recorded). Some clones in this sample may be carry-over from other donors' samples.

This clonotype was counted ten times or more. The chain couples TRBV7-9 to TRBJ2-1, with 7 nucleotides matching TRBD1. J gave up 5 bases and V 1 base, and 2 bases lay outside the gene matches. The CDR3 consists of 14 residues. Per the germline V gene, CDR1 is SEHNR and CDR2 is FQNEAQ (reference sequence). CDR3 loop: CASSLVGQDNEQFF. CDR3 bases: TGTGCCAGCAGCTTAGTAGGACAGGACAATGAGCAGTTCTTC.

Only a few counts were recorded for this clonotype. The chain uses TRBV7-9 and TRBJ2-1; a weak D match, TRBD2 (5 bases). This CDR3 comprises 17 residues. Germline CDR1 reads SEHNR; CDR2 reads FQNEAQ (reference sequence). Trimming took off 5 bases at V and 1 base at J, with 18 bases between the two ends. The CDR3 nucleotides read TGTGCCAGCAGCGTAGTTGGTCGGGGTCTATCCTACAATGAGCAGTTCTTC. This codes for CASSVVGRGLSYNEQFF.

This sequence joins TRBV4-3 and TRBJ2-3; TRBD2 matches 15 bases. V lost 4 bases, J lost 7 bases, and 6 bases stayed unmatched. Germline values: CDR1 LGHNA, CDR2 YSLEER. CDR3 length: 16 residues. The CDR3 DNA sequence: TGCGCCAGCAGCCTCTCCGGGACTAGCGGGGGGAATACGCAGTATTTT. Its protein is CASSLSGTSGGNTQYF.

This clonotype was counted only a few times. The gene calls are TRBV27 and TRBJ1-5; D gene uncertain. CDR1 and CDR2 from the germline V gene are MNHEY and SMNVEV (reference sequence). The CDR3 consists of 13 residues. V was shortened by 7 bases and J by 7 bases, with 14 bases between the two germline ends. The CDR3 spells CASTPAGGQPQHF. Here the CDR3 DNA reads TGTGCCAGCACTCCCGCCGGTGGCCAGCCCCAGCATTTT.

CDR3 loop: CASSASGTEWPQHF. For the CDR3, the DNA is TGTGCCAGCAGCGCTTCGGGGACAGAGTGGCCCCAGCATTTT. This chain connects TRBV7-9 to TRBJ1-5, with 7 positions matching TRBD1. Germline-derived CDR1 and CDR2 are SEHNR and FQNEAQ (reference sequence). Losses at the gene ends were 5 bases for V and 9 bases for J; bases not matched to a gene: 10. This CDR3 comprises 14 residues.

This chain uses TRBV19 with TRBJ2-1; 7 nucleotides line up with TRBD2. The CDR3 extends over 15 amino acids. V dropped 5 bases and J dropped 4; count of bases not matched to a gene: 8. Germline V gene data show CDR1 as LNHDA and CDR2 as SQIVND (reference sequence). The CDR3 DNA reads as TGTGCCAGTAGTTCGTGGAGGCGGGGGTACAATGAGCAGTTCTTC. This sequence encodes CASSSWRRGYNEQFF.

This clonotype was counted once. This chain uses TRBV19 with TRBJ1-2; tentatively, D is TRBD1 (6 bases). The germline CDR1 and CDR2 sequences are LNHDA and SQIVND (reference sequence). V gave up 8 bases and J gave up 2 bases, with 12 bases separating them. CDR3 length: 13 amino acids. The CDR3 reads CASGGGDNYGYTF. The CDR3 region has the DNA TGTGCCAGTGGCGGGGGCGACAACTATGGCTACACCTTC.

This clonotype came up a few times. The DNA of the CDR3 is TGTGCCAGCAGCTTATTGGCAGGGCCGAACACTGAAGCTTTCTTT. It encodes CASSLLAGPNTEAFF. V is TRBV7-9 and J is TRBJ1-1, with a tentative D call TRBD1 (5 bases). The V gene lost 2 bases and the J gene lost 1 base, with 11 bases spanning the gap. Germline lookup yields CDR1 SEHNR and CDR2 FQNEAQ (reference sequence). This CDR3 has 15 residues.

This chain connects TRBV5-5 to TRBJ2-1; 8 bases agree with TRBD2. CDR3 length equals 13 residues. V shed 7 bases and J 6 bases; nucleotides not matched to a gene: 6. CDR1 and CDR2 from the germline V gene are SGHKS and YYEKEE (reference sequence). CDR3 residues: CASPGLVGNEQFF. The CDR3 nucleotides read TGTGCCAGCCCGGGACTAGTTGGCAATGAGCAGTTCTTC.

This clonotype came up a few times. This sequence joins TRBV28 and TRBJ2-7; no firm D call. Per germline, CDR1 MDHEN and CDR2 SYDVKM. There are 17 residues in the CDR3. The V and J ends lost 3 bases and 1 base respectively, with 19 bases between them. The CDR3 protein is CASSFLPGRRLSYEQYV. The CDR3 bases are TGTGCCAGCAGTTTTCTTCCTGGAAGGAGACTTTCCTACGAGCAGTACGTC.

This clonotype was counted a few times. V and J are TRBV4-1 and TRBJ2-1, with no clear D. CDR3 length: 14 amino acids. From germline, CDR1 is MGHRA and CDR2 YSYEKL. With 0 bases removed from V and 4 bases from J, the gap between germline ends came to 7 bases. The CDR3 loop is CASSQDQLYNEQFF. The CDR3 region has the DNA TGCGCCAGCAGCCAAGATCAGTTATACAATGAGCAGTTCTTC.

This clonotype has a single count. V is TRBV20-1 and J is TRBJ2-3; the D is unclear. Germline loops: CDR1 DFQATT, CDR2 SNEGSKA (reference sequence). V lost 0 bases and J lost 6, with 16 bases in between. This CDR3 contains 15 residues. CDR3 loop: CSARDPREPRDTQYF. The CDR3 nucleotides are TGCAGTGCTAGAGATCCTCGTGAGCCTAGGGATACGCAGTATTTT.

CDR3 loop: CASSLGLHYNEQFF. CDR3 sequence (DNA): TGTGCCAGCAGCTTAGGACTTCATTACAATGAGCAGTTCTTC. The chain has TRBV7-2 and TRBJ2-1; D is uncertain. In germline, CDR1 is SGHTA, CDR2 FQGNSA. This CDR3 is 14 amino acids long. Trimming stripped 1 base from V and 4 bases from J, with 8 bases between.

The chain employs TRBV15 and TRBJ1-3; a possible D gene is TRBD1 (5 bases). V was clipped by 5 bases and J by 0 bases, with 17 bases between them. Germline V lookup: CDR1 LNHNV, CDR2 YYDKDF (reference sequence). CDR3 length: 17 amino acids. The CDR3 sequence is CATSPLQGLSSGNTIYF. CDR3 nucleotides: TGTGCCACCAGCCCCCTCCAGGGTCTGAGCTCTGGAAACACCATATATTTT.

This clonotype appeared a few times. The rearrangement uses TRBV7-6 and TRBJ2-1, with D possibly called TRBD1 or TRBD2 (5 bases each). The CDR3 loop spans 17 amino acids. V was trimmed by 1 base and J by 4 bases, leaving 17 bases between them. Germline CDR1 and CDR2: SGHVS and FNYEAQ. The CDR3 coding sequence is TGTGCCAGCAGCTTAGATGGGGGTACAGTGAGTTACAATGAGCAGTTCTTC. It translates to CASSLDGGTVSYNEQFF.

V gene TRBV27 combines with J gene TRBJ2-7, with 9 bases aligning to TRBD1. V was pared by 1 base and J by 3 bases, with 7 bases of the junction left unmatched. The CDR3 consists of 16 residues. Germline V gene data show CDR1 as MNHEY and CDR2 as SMNVEV (reference sequence). CDR3 region: CASSLLGTGQYYEQYF. CDR3 in DNA: TGTGCCAGCAGTTTATTGGGGACAGGGCAGTACTACGAGCAGTACTTC.

This rearrangement joins TRBV20-1 to TRBJ1-1; 9 nucleotides line up with TRBD1. Germline CDR1 is DFQATT and CDR2 is SNEGSKA (reference sequence). The CDR3 has 15 amino acids. The V gene end was trimmed by 4 bases and the J gene end by 8 bases; junction bases not matched to a gene: 14. Here the CDR3 reads CSANQRQGDLREAFF. The DNA for the CDR3 is TGCAGTGCTAACCAACGACAGGGGGATTTGAGAGAAGCTTTCTTT.

In its sample, this clonotype was seen a few times. The gene calls are TRBV29-1 and TRBJ1-2; possibly TRBD1 for D (5 bases). Trimming stripped 1 base from V and 3 bases from J, with 9 bases between. Germline lookup yields CDR1 SQVTM and CDR2 ANQGSEA. The CDR3 length is 13 residues. DNA of the CDR3: TGCAGCGTTGAAGGGGGGATCGACTATGGCTACACCTTC. This codes for CSVEGGIDYGYTF.

The gene calls are TRBV5-4 and TRBJ2-4; D may correspond to TRBD1 or TRBD2 (6 bases each). CDR3 length: 14 amino acids. V lost 4 bases and J lost 5, with 13 bases in between. Germline V gives CDR1 SGHNT, CDR2 YYREEE (reference sequence). CDR3 protein: CASSPEGGQNIQYF. The DNA for the CDR3 is TGTGCCAGCAGCCCCGAGGGGGGCCAAAACATTCAGTACTTC. The full variable domain, rest sourced from reference TRBV5-4 and TRBJ2-4, is ETGVTQSPTHLIKTRGQQVTLRCSSQSGHNTVSWYQQALGQGPQFIFQYYREEENGRGNFPPRFSGLQFPNYSSELNVNALELDDSALYLCASSPEGGQNIQYFGAGTRLSVL.

This clonotype appeared a few times. This chain links TRBV7-9 with TRBJ2-3; 7 bases map to TRBD2. Germline CDR1 and CDR2: SEHNR and FQNEAQ (reference sequence). V lost 5 bases and J lost 2; bases outside the gene matches: 4. The CDR3 contains 14 residues. The CDR3 spells CASSLRDYTDTQYF. The DNA of the CDR3 is TGTGCCAGCAGCCTCCGGGACTACACAGATACGCAGTATTTT.

This clonotype was picked up a small number of times. V and J are TRBV2 and TRBJ2-3, with D unresolved. The CDR3 has 13 amino acids. V was shortened by 10 bases and J by 0 bases, with 11 bases between the two germline ends. Germline V gene lookup returns CDR1 SNHLY and CDR2 FYNNEI. The CDR3 loop reads CANVTYSTDTQYF. Here the CDR3 DNA reads TGTGCCAACGTGACTTATAGCACAGATACGCAGTATTTT.

The chain couples TRBV6-1 to TRBJ1-6; D not resolved. Trimming shortened V by 7 bases and J by 6 bases, and 16 bases separated the two germline ends. Germline loops: CDR1 MNHNS, CDR2 SASEGT. This CDR3 is built from 15 residues. The CDR3 protein is CASTTPAGPNSPLHF. The CDR3 region has the DNA TGTGCCAGCACCACCCCCGCAGGCCCTAATTCACCCCTCCACTTT.